The 25 T cell receptor beta chains given below trace back to one sample, sequenced in a study of T cells in tuberculosis. TCRdb keeps only in-frame clones here, not all; method: immunoSEQ multiplex PCR. The sample records approximately 30,000 clones, 80% to 95% being singletons. The sequenced sample consisted of PBMCs. The receptor source for this set is a donor between 10 and 29 years old with latent tuberculosis or without tuberculosis infection. Some clones in this sample may be carry-over from other donors' samples.

The chain uses TRBV6-5 and TRBJ2-7; D gene ambiguous. CDR3 size: 11 residues. The V and J ends lost 4 bases and 4 bases respectively, with 5 bases between them. Germline loops: CDR1 MNHEY, CDR2 SVGAGI. CDR3 coding DNA: TGTGCCAGCAGTTCTCTTTACGAGCAGTACTTC. It is translated as CASSSLYEQYF.

This chain uses TRBV10-3 with TRBJ1-1, with 10 bases lining up with TRBD1. V lost 8 bases and J lost 4; bases outside the gene matches: 16. Germline-derived CDR1 and CDR2 are ENHRY and SYGVKD. CDR3 length: 17 amino acids. The CDR3 bases are TGTGCCATCGGGGATCTTGGAGACAGGGGGCAACGCACTGAAGCTTTCTTT. It specifies CAIGDLGDRGQRTEAFF.

The V call is TRBV4-2, the J call TRBJ1-2; D possibly corresponds to TRBD1 (6 bases). The germline V and J ends were trimmed by 3 bases and 1 base, with 15 bases remaining between them. The CDR3 is 16 amino acids. Per the germline V gene, CDR1 is LGHNA and CDR2 is YNFKEQ. The CDR3 DNA is TGTGCCAGCAGCCATGATGGGACATCAAATAACTATGGCTACACCTTC. The encoded protein is CASSHDGTSNNYGYTF.

V and J are TRBV2 and TRBJ2-1, with TRBD2 identical over 7 bases. Germline values: CDR1 SNHLY, CDR2 FYNNEI. The CDR3 extends over 13 amino acids. Unmatched junction bases numbered 3, after V lost 4 bases and J lost 6 bases. The DNA for the CDR3 is TGTGCCAGCAGTGGTGGACTAGGCAATGAGCAGTTCTTC. Amino acid sequence: CASSGGLGNEQFF.

This clone was found a few times. The V gene is TRBV6-5, the J gene TRBJ1-2; the match to TRBD1 covers 8 bases. This CDR3 contains 15 residues. Germline V gene sequence: CDR1 MNHEY, CDR2 SVGAGI. The trim removed 8 bases at V and 2 bases at J, leaving 10 bases unmatched. CDR3 nucleotides: TGTGCCAGCCGACCCCCAGGGGGCTCGAACTATGGCTACACCTTC. This gives the protein CASRPPGGSNYGYTF.

The genes are TRBV7-9 and TRBJ2-7; TRBD1 matches 7 bases. With 1 base clipped from V and 2 bases from J, the junction kept 5 bases outside the gene matches. Per the germline V gene, CDR1 is SEHNR and CDR2 is FQNEAQ (reference sequence). This CDR3 has 15 amino acids. CDR3 region: CASSLVRDRAYEQYF. CDR3 nucleotide sequence: TGTGCCAGCAGCTTAGTCCGGGACAGAGCCTACGAGCAGTACTTC.

This clone has more than one count but fewer than ten. This rearrangement joins TRBV7-2 to TRBJ1-5; D perhaps matches TRBD1 (6 bases). Germline loops: CDR1 SGHTA, CDR2 FQGNSA. The CDR3 is made up of 15 amino acids. V shed 2 bases and J shed 2 bases, with 10 bases lying between them. The CDR3 DNA follows: TGTGCCAGCAGCTTATGGGCAGGGGGCAATCAGCCCCAGCATTTT. It translates to CASSLWAGGNQPQHF.

The chain's CDR3 is CASSATRSSSYEQYF. CDR3 nucleotide sequence: TGTGCCAGCAGTGCCACTAGGTCGAGCTCCTACGAGCAGTACTTC. V usage is TRBV6-1 and J usage is TRBJ2-7; perhaps TRBD2 as D (5 bases). The germline gives CDR1 MNHNS, CDR2 SASEGT. CDR3 length equals 15 residues. Trimming removed 4 bases from V and 0 bases from J, with 13 bases in between.

The V and J genes are TRBV7-9 and TRBJ1-3; D not resolved. Trimming stripped 1 base from V and 2 bases from J, with 12 bases between. CDR1 and CDR2 from the germline V gene are SEHNR and FQNEAQ (reference sequence). This CDR3 spans 16 amino acids. The CDR3 spells CASSLGASSPGNTIYF. CDR3 coding DNA: TGTGCCAGCAGCTTAGGAGCCTCAAGCCCTGGAAACACCATATATTTT. The full variable domain, with the rest looked up from reference TRBV7-9 and TRBJ1-3, is DTGVSQNPRHKITKRGQNVTFRCDPISEHNRLYWYRQTLGQGPEFLTYFQNEAQLEKSRLLSDRFSAERPKGSFSTLEIQRTEQGDSAMYLCASSLGASSPGNTIYFGEGSWLTVV.

The rearrangement uses TRBV19 and TRBJ1-5; D possibly corresponds to TRBD1 (6 bases). V was clipped by 7 bases and J by 0 bases, with 13 bases between them. CDR1 and CDR2 (germline): LNHDA, SQIVND (reference sequence). This CDR3 contains 15 residues. The CDR3 nucleotides read TGTGCCAGTACACGGGGGGGGCCTAGCAATCAGCCCCAGCATTTT. Translated: CASTRGGPSNQPQHF.

This clone was seen a handful of times. This rearrangement joins TRBV5-1 to TRBJ1-2, with D unclear. The CDR3 is 13 amino acids. In germline, CDR1 is SGHRS, CDR2 YFSETQ. V shed 0 bases and J shed 8 bases, with 11 bases lying between them. Written as DNA, the CDR3 is TGCGCCAGCAGCTTGGTCGGGGAGAGAGGCTACACCTTC. It is translated as CASSLVGERGYTF.

The rearrangement joins TRBV2 to TRBJ2-3; possible D gene TRBD2, 5 bases. Germline V gene sequence: CDR1 SNHLY, CDR2 FYNNEI. Trimming left V 7 bases short and J 4 bases short, with 15 bases between. The CDR3 is made up of 14 amino acids. The CDR3 sequence: CASTAGGRSDTQYF. The CDR3 DNA reads TGTGCCAGCACCGCGGGCGGAAGGTCAGATACGCAGTATTTT.

The gene calls are TRBV28 and TRBJ2-1; D possibly corresponds to TRBD1 (5 bases). In germline, CDR1 is MDHEN, CDR2 SYDVKM. The CDR3 totals 16 residues. Trimming shortened V by 6 bases and J by 9 bases, and 24 bases separated the two germline ends. CDR3 in DNA: TGTGCCAGCAGCTCCCCCGCAGGGTCCGGCTTGGGTGAGCAGTTCTTC. It yields the protein CASSSPAGSGLGEQFF.

This chain joins TRBV2 and TRBJ2-7, with 9 positions matching TRBD2. V lost 5 bases, J lost 4 bases, and 3 bases stayed unmatched. The CDR3 covers 13 residues. Germline values: CDR1 SNHLY, CDR2 FYNNEI. In nucleotides, the CDR3 is TGTGCCAGCAGTCTAGCGGGGATATACGAGCAGTACTTC. Translation gives CASSLAGIYEQYF.

This clone is labeled medium-sized. The chain has TRBV6-1 and TRBJ2-2; 7 bases align to TRBD1. J was trimmed by 0 bases and V by 5 bases; bases with no gene match: 3. CDR1 is MNHNS and CDR2 is SASEGT in the germline V gene. CDR3 length equals 15 residues. The CDR3 region is CASSLGGPNTGELFF. CDR3 sequence (DNA): TGTGCCAGCAGTTTAGGGGGCCCGAACACCGGGGAGCTGTTTTTT.

This clone was seen a single time. The chain joins TRBV14 to TRBJ2-1; 7 bases fit TRBD1. CDR3 length: 16 residues. With 0 bases clipped from V and 5 bases from J, the junction kept 7 bases outside the gene matches. From germline, CDR1 is SGHDN and CDR2 FVKESK. The CDR3 nucleotides read TGTGCCAGCAGCCAAGAAAGAGACAGGGTCCACAATGAGCAGTTCTTC. Translation: CASSQERDRVHNEQFF.

The chain is built from TRBV29-1 and TRBJ2-1; TRBD2 matches at 7 bases. This CDR3 is 14 amino acids long. Germline assignment: CDR1 SQVTM and CDR2 ANQGSEA. V lost 5 bases to trimming and J lost 5 bases; unmatched junction nucleotides: 9. The CDR3 region is CSVLERGIDNEQFF. The CDR3, as DNA: TGCAGCGTTCTGGAGCGGGGCATCGACAATGAGCAGTTCTTC.

The V and J genes are TRBV6-5 and TRBJ2-7; a possible D gene is TRBD2 (6 bases). The CDR3 length is 14 residues. Trimming removed 5 bases from V and 2 bases from J, with 13 bases in between. The germline CDR1 and CDR2 sequences are MNHEY and SVGAGI. The CDR3 sequence is CASSQPSGPYEQYF. In DNA form, the CDR3 reads TGTGCCAGCAGTCAGCCGAGCGGGCCCTACGAGCAGTACTTC.

The chain combines TRBV5-1 with TRBJ1-1, with 7 bases matching TRBD1. J gave up 1 base and V 4 bases, and 7 bases lay outside the gene matches. Germline V gene sequence: CDR1 SGHRS, CDR2 YFSETQ. This CDR3 has 15 residues. This chain's CDR3 is CASSTRTGANTEAFF. In DNA form, the CDR3 reads TGCGCCAGCAGCACCCGGACAGGAGCGAACACTGAAGCTTTCTTT. Full variable domain (remainder filled in from reference TRBV5-1 and TRBJ1-1): KAGVTQTPRYLIKTRGQQVTLSCSPISGHRSVSWYQQTPGQGLQFLFEYFSETQRNKGNFPGRFSGRQFSNSRSEMNVSTLELGDSALYLCASSTRTGANTEAFFGQGTRLTVV.

The sample holds one count of this clone. V is TRBV28 and J is TRBJ2-3; the match to TRBD1 covers 8 bases. The CDR3 is 18 amino acids. Germline-derived CDR1 and CDR2 are MDHEN and SYDVKM. V was clipped by 8 bases and J by 0 bases; unmatched bases: 16. The CDR3 sequence: CASSLTGVGIASTDTQYF. The DNA of the CDR3 is TGTGCCAGCTCCCTGACAGGGGTGGGAATCGCTAGCACAGATACGCAGTATTTT.

The V gene is TRBV28, the J gene TRBJ2-7; 11 bases map to TRBD2. The V segment lost 5 bases and the J segment 2 bases; nucleotides outside the gene matches: 8. This CDR3 is 16 amino acids long. Germline CDR1 and CDR2: MDHEN and SYDVKM. CDR3 in DNA: TGTGCCAGCAGTCCCCGGACTAGCGGGCCAACCTACGAGCAGTACTTC. Protein sequence: CASSPRTSGPTYEQYF. Together with reference TRBV28 and TRBJ2-7, the CDR3 gives the full variable domain: DVKVTQSSRYLVKRTGEKVFLECVQDMDHENMFWYRQDPGLGLRLIYFSYDVKMKEKGDIPEGYSVSREKKERFSLILESASTNQTSMYLCASSPRTSGPTYEQYFGPGTRLTVT.

The chain recombines TRBV12-5 with TRBJ2-3; TRBD1 matches 7 bases. The trim removed 5 bases at V and 2 bases at J, leaving 10 bases unmatched. CDR3 size: 16 residues. The germline V gene encodes CDR1 LGHNT and CDR2 FRNRAP. Here the CDR3 DNA reads TGTGCTAGTGGTCCGGACAGGTCCCTCTACACAGATACGCAGTATTTT. Encoded protein: CASGPDRSLYTDTQYF.

V is TRBV6-1 and J is TRBJ1-2; the D gene is possibly TRBD1 (5 bases). The CDR3 has 12 amino acids. The V end was cut by 1 base, the J end by 9 bases, with 9 bases between. CDR1 MNHNS and CDR2 SASEGT come from the germline V gene. As DNA, the CDR3 is TGTGCCAGCAGTGAAGGGGGGGGTAGCTACACCTTC. Its protein product is CASSEGGGSYTF.

This rearrangement joins TRBV10-1 to TRBJ2-7; D may be TRBD2 (6 bases). CDR3 size: 13 residues. The V end lost 4 bases, the J end lost 5 bases, and 12 bases lay between the germline ends. Per the germline V gene, CDR1 is WNHNN and CDR2 is SYGVQD (reference sequence). CDR3 region: CASSVDGGHEQYF. In DNA form, the CDR3 reads TGCGCCAGCAGTGTGGACGGAGGGCACGAGCAGTACTTC.

V is TRBV27 and J is TRBJ2-2; 10 nucleotides align to TRBD2. J was trimmed by 6 bases and V by 5 bases; bases with no gene match: 9. Germline CDR1 and CDR2: MNHEY and SMNVEV (reference sequence). The CDR3 spans 16 residues. CDR3 sequence (DNA): TGTGCCAGCAGTCCAGGACTAGCGGAGGCCCCCGGGGAGCTGTTTTTT. Its translation: CASSPGLAEAPGELFF.